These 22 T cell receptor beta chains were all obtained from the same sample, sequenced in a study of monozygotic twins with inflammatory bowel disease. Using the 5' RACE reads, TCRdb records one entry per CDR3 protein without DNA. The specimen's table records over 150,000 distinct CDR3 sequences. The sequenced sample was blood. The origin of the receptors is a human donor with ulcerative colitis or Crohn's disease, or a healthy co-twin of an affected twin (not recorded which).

The CDR3 sequence: CSARQGVSEAFF. The rearrangement links TRBV20-1 to TRBJ1-1; TCRdb lists TRBD1, though no DNA is available to test this call. The length of the CDR3 is 12 residues. Germline CDR1 reads DFQATT; CDR2 reads SNEGSKA (reference sequence).

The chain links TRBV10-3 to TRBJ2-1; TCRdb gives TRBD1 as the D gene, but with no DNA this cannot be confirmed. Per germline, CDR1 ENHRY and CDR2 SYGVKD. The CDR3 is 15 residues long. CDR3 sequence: CAIRTPGTGNNEQFF.

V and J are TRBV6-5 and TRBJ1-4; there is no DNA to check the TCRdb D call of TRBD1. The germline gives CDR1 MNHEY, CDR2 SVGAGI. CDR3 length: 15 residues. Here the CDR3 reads CASSSTWTGGEKLFF.

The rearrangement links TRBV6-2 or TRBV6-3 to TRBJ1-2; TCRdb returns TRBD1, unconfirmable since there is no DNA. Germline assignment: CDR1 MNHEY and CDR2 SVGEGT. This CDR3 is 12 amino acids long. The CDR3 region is CASRGQAGGYTF.

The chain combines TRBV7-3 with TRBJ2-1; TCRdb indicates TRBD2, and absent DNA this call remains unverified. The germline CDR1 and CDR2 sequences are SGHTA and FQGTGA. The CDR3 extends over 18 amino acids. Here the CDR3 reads CASSPGLAGGSSYNEQFF.

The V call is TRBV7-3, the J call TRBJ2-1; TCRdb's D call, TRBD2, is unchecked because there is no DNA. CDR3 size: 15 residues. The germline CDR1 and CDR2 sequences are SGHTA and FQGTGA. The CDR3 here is CASSPNGGRGWEQFF.

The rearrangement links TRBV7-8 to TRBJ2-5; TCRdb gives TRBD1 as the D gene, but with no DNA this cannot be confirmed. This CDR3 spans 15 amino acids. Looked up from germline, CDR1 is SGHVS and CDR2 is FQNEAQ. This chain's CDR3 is CASSLGPFSKETQYF.

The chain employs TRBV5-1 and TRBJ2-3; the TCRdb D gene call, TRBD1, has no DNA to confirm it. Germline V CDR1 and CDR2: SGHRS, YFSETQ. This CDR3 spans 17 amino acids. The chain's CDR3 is CASSWEGGYEVTDTQYF.

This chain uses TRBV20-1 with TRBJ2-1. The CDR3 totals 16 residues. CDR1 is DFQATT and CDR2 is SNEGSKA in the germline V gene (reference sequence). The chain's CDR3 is CSARGKRTWGYNEQFF.

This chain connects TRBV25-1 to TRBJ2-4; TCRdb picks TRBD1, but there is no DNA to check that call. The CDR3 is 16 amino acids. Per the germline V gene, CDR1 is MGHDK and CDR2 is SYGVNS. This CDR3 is CASSEFGTGGKNIQYF.

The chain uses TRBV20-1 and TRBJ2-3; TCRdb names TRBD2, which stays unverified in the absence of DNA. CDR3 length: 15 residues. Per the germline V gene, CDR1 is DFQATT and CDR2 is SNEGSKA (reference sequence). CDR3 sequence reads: CSASFSGTHQDTQYF.

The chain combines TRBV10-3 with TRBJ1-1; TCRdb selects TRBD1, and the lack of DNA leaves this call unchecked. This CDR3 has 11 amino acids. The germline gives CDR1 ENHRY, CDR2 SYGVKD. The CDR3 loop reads CAISGTGEAFF.

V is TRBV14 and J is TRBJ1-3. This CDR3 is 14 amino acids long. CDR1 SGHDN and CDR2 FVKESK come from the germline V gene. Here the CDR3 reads CASSQDTLGNTIYF.

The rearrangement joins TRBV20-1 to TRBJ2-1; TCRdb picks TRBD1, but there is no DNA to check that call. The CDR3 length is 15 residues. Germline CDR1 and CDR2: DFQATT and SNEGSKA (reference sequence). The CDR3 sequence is CSAREWDRASNEQFF.

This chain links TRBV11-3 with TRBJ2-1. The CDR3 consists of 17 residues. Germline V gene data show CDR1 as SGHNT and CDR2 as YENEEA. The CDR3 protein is CASSLDGTSGIYNEQFF.

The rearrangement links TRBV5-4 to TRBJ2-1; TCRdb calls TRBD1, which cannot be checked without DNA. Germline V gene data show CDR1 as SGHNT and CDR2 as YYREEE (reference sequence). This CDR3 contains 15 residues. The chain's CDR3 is CASSLAPGFYNEQFF.

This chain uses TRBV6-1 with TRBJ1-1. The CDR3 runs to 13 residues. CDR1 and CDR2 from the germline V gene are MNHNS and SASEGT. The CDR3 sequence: CASRIKINTEAFF.

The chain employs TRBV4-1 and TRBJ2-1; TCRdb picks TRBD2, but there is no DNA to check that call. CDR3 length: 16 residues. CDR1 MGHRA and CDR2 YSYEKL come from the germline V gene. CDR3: CASSQDWSGRVNEQFF.

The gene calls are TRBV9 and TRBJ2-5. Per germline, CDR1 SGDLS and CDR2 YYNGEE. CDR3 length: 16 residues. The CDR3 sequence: CASSVGTGRYQETQYF.

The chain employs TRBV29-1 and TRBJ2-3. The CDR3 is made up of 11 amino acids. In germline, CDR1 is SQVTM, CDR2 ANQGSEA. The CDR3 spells CSVGYTDTQYF.

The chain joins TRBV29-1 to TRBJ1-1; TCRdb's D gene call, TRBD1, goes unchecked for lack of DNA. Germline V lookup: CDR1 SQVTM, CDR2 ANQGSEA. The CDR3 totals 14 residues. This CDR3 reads CSVWGRGVNTEAFF.

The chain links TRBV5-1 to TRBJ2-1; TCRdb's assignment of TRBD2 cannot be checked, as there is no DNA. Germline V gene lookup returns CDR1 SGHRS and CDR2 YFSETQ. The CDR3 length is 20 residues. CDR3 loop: CASRRTGTSAYQNSYNEQFF.